The 14 T cell receptor beta chains given below trace back to one sample, sequenced in a study of T cell responses to AZD1222 COVID-19 vaccine. Assay used: immunoSEQ multiplex PCR; TCRdb lists only in-frame clones, some missing. The sample consists of 140,000 to 150,000 clones, approximately 78% of them appearing once. Material: peripheral blood, obtained on day 0 of MenACWY control vaccination. These receptors were obtained from an adult in good health.

The chain uses TRBV6-5 and TRBJ1-2, with 7 bases that match TRBD1. V lost 2 bases and J lost 5; bases outside the gene matches: 5. The CDR3 loop spans 14 amino acids. From germline, CDR1 is MNHEY and CDR2 SVGAGI. The CDR3 is CASSYTGEVYGYTF. Written as DNA, the CDR3 is TGTGCCAGCAGTTACACAGGGGAAGTATATGGCTACACCTTC.

The chain is built from TRBV11-2 and TRBJ1-2; TRBD1 matches 11 bases. This CDR3 has 16 amino acids. Trimming cost V 0 bases and J 4 bases; bases outside gene matches: 4. Germline CDR1 SGHAT, CDR2 FQNNGV. The CDR3 is CASSLDGGTGGYGYTF. Written as DNA, the CDR3 is TGTGCCAGCAGCTTAGATGGTGGGACAGGGGGCTATGGCTACACCTTC.

The V and J genes are TRBV30 and TRBJ1-2; possible D gene TRBD1, 5 bases. Germline assignment: CDR1 GTSNPN and CDR2 SVGIG (reference sequence). V was clipped by 4 bases and J by 4 bases, with 10 bases between them. The length of the CDR3 is 12 residues. In DNA, the CDR3 is TGTGCCTGGATGCCAGGGACCTATGGCTACACCTTC. Translated, it gives CAWMPGTYGYTF.

The chain employs TRBV24-1 and TRBJ1-1; 7 bases fit TRBD1. This CDR3 is built from 13 residues. CDR1 is KGHDR and CDR2 is SFDVKD in the germline V gene. The junction had 4 bases not matched to a gene; V was cut back by 4 bases and J by 6 bases. The CDR3 DNA is TGTGCCACCAGTGACCGGACAGGTTCTGAAGCTTTCTTT. It translates to CATSDRTGSEAFF.

The chain recombines TRBV11-2 with TRBJ2-1, with 13 bases that match TRBD2. Trimming at V came to 5 bases and at J to 4 bases, leaving 14 bases not matched to a gene. This CDR3 comprises 19 residues. Germline V gene lookup returns CDR1 SGHAT and CDR2 FQNNGV. CDR3 DNA sequence: TGTGCCAGCAGCCATCCACAACTAGCGGGGGGGCGAGATTACAATGAGCAGTTCTTC. Its translation is CASSHPQLAGGRDYNEQFF.

The rearrangement uses TRBV28 and TRBJ1-2; TRBD1 aligns across 9 bases. CDR3 length equals 17 residues. V dropped 3 bases and J dropped 8; count of bases not matched to a gene: 16. CDR1 is MDHEN, CDR2 SYDVKM, per germline. CDR3 in DNA: TGTGCCAGCAGTTTTGTCCTCCCGGGACAGGGAGGGGGCGGCTACACCTTC. Amino acid sequence: CASSFVLPGQGGGGYTF.

The chain recombines TRBV11-2 with TRBJ2-7; 15 bases are a match to TRBD2. The CDR3 is 16 amino acids. V lost 1 base and J lost 5; bases outside the gene matches: 3. Germline values: CDR1 SGHAT, CDR2 FQNNGV. In DNA form, the CDR3 reads TGTGCCAGCAGCTTAGGAGGACTAGCGGGGGGGCACGAGCAGTACTTC. Translated: CASSLGGLAGGHEQYF.

V usage is TRBV7-9 and J usage is TRBJ2-1; D might be TRBD1 (5 bases). The CDR3 is made up of 13 amino acids. V lost 1 base and J lost 9, with 10 bases in between. CDR1 and CDR2 from the germline V gene are SEHNR and FQNEAQ (reference sequence). CDR3 amino acids: CASSLGGRGEQFF. CDR3 DNA: TGTGCCAGCAGCTTAGGGGGCCGCGGTGAGCAGTTCTTC. Using reference TRBV7-9 and TRBJ2-1 for the parts outside the CDR3, the full variable domain is DTGVSQNPRHKITKRGQNVTFRCDPISEHNRLYWYRQTLGQGPEFLTYFQNEAQLEKSRLLSDRFSAERPKGSFSTLEIQRTEQGDSAMYLCASSLGGRGEQFFGPGTRLTVL.

CDR3 in amino acids: CASSTGQGGPVNTGELFF. As DNA, the CDR3 is TGTGCCAGCAGCACGGGACAGGGGGGACCCGTCAACACCGGGGAGCTGTTTTTT. This chain uses TRBV5-5 with TRBJ2-2; 11 positions match TRBD1. V shed 4 bases, J shed 2 bases, and the junction held 10 bases outside the gene matches. Germline V CDR1 and CDR2: SGHKS, YYEKEE (reference sequence). There are 18 residues in the CDR3. Together with reference TRBV5-5 and TRBJ2-2, the CDR3 gives the full variable domain: DAGVTQSPTHLIKTRGQQVTLRCSPISGHKSVSWYQQVLGQGPQFIFQYYEKEERGRGNFPDRFSARQFPNYSSELNVNALLLGDSALYLCASSTGQGGPVNTGELFFGEGSRLTVL.

The chain links TRBV11-2 to TRBJ2-5; D possibly corresponds to TRBD2 (5 bases). The V end was cut by 3 bases, the J end by 5 bases, with 13 bases between. Germline CDR1 and CDR2: SGHAT and FQNNGV. The CDR3 covers 14 residues. CDR3 DNA: TGTGCCAGCAGCTTCCGAGACTACGGGGAGACCCAGTACTTC. It translates to CASSFRDYGETQYF.

The J gene is TRBJ1-2, the V gene TRBV10-1; 7 bases line up with TRBD1. The CDR3 is made up of 13 amino acids. Germline V gives CDR1 WNHNN, CDR2 SYGVQD (reference sequence). V lost 6 bases, J lost 4 bases, and 5 bases stayed unmatched. CDR3 coding DNA: TGCGCCAGCAGCCTGGGACAGAGCTATGGCTACACCTTC. This encodes CASSLGQSYGYTF.

J is TRBJ1-5 and V is TRBV5-8, with no clear D. Trimming cost V 6 bases and J 6 bases, with 10 bases left between them. The germline gives CDR1 SGHTS, CDR2 YDEGEE. There are 12 residues in the CDR3. CDR3 sequence (DNA): TGTGCCAGCACCAAACTGGCTCAGCCCCAGCATTTT. Protein: CASTKLAQPQHF. Filled out from reference TRBV5-8 and TRBJ1-5, the complete variable domain reads EAGVTQSPTHLIKTRGQQATLRCSPISGHTSVYWYQQALGLGLQFLLWYDEGEERNRGNFPPRFSGRQFPNYSSELNVNALELEDSALYLCASTKLAQPQHFGDGTRLSIL.

This rearrangement joins TRBV7-9 to TRBJ1-1; 7 positions match TRBD1. Germline values: CDR1 SEHNR, CDR2 FQNEAQ (reference sequence). The CDR3 is 13 residues long. V lost 5 bases and J lost 7; bases outside the gene matches: 7. The CDR3 DNA follows: TGTGCCAGCAGCCTGACAGGGACCCATGAAGCTTTCTTT. This translates into CASSLTGTHEAFF.

The chain uses TRBV19 and TRBJ1-5; TRBD1 matches at 9 bases. CDR3 length equals 16 residues. The junction had 10 bases not matched to a gene; V was cut back by 6 bases and J by 4 bases. Germline V lookup: CDR1 LNHDA, CDR2 SQIVND (reference sequence). The DNA of the CDR3 is TGTGCCAGTAGGGGTCCGGACAGGGGAACAAATCAGCCCCAGCATTTT. It yields the protein CASRGPDRGTNQPQHF. The full variable domain, in which reference TRBV19 and TRBJ1-5 provide the parts outside the CDR3, is DGGITQSPKYLFRKEGQNVTLSCEQNLNHDAMYWYRQDPGQGLRLIYYSQIVNDFQKGDIAEGYSVSREKKESFPLTVTSAQKNPTAFYLCASRGPDRGTNQPQHFGDGTRLSIL.